These 27 T cell receptor beta chains were sequenced from one sample in a study of blood T cell repertoires in COVID-19. The method was immunoSEQ multiplex PCR; TCRdb's version includes in-frame clones alone and lacks a portion of them. The sample consists of under 300,000 clones, roughly nine tenths of them appearing once. The specimen was peripheral blood. Every receptor here comes from a man aged 55 to 70 with acute or convalescent COVID-19.

This clone was detected only once. CDR3 nucleotide sequence: TGTGCCAGGCGGGACAGATCCTACGAGCAGTACTTC. Residues: CARRDRSYEQYF. The chain recombines TRBV19 with TRBJ2-7; D possibly corresponds to TRBD1 (7 bases). V shed 9 bases and J shed 1 base, with 10 bases lying between them. The V gene's germline CDR1 is LNHDA and CDR2 SQIVND (reference sequence). The CDR3 extends over 12 amino acids.

The V and J genes are TRBV15 and TRBJ1-5; D might be TRBD1 (6 bases). Germline V gene sequence: CDR1 LNHNV, CDR2 YYDKDF (reference sequence). Between the trimmed V and J ends, which lost 3 bases and 2 bases, there was a span of 8 bases. CDR3 length: 14 amino acids. As DNA, the CDR3 is TGTGCCACCAGCAGCCGGACAGGCAATCAGCCCCAGCATTTT. Translated: CATSSRTGNQPQHF.

This rearrangement joins TRBV7-2 to TRBJ2-2; 7 bases are shared with TRBD1. CDR1 SGHTA and CDR2 FQGNSA come from the germline V gene. Losses at the gene ends were 1 base for V and 1 base for J; bases not matched to a gene: 3. The CDR3 contains 16 residues. CDR3 DNA: TGTGCCAGCAGCTTAGGACAGGGTAGGAACACCGGGGAGCTGTTTTTT. Translated, it gives CASSLGQGRNTGELFF.

This chain uses TRBV5-8 with TRBJ1-1, with 7 positions matching TRBD1. In germline, CDR1 is SGHTS, CDR2 YDEGEE. The CDR3 totals 14 residues. The J segment lost 4 bases and the V segment lost 4 bases, leaving 7 bases of the junction unmatched. The CDR3 region has the DNA TGTGCCAGCAGCGTAGGACAGGCCGCCACTGAAGCTTTCTTT. It encodes CASSVGQAATEAFF. The full variable domain, with the rest looked up from reference TRBV5-8 and TRBJ1-1, is EAGVTQSPTHLIKTRGQQATLRCSPISGHTSVYWYQQALGLGLQFLLWYDEGEERNRGNFPPRFSGRQFPNYSSELNVNALELEDSALYLCASSVGQAATEAFFGQGTRLTVV.

The V and J genes are TRBV30 and TRBJ1-2; no definite D call. CDR1 and CDR2 from the germline V gene are GTSNPN and SVGIG (reference sequence). The CDR3 has 16 residues. V shed 0 bases and J shed 3 bases, with 17 bases lying between them. CDR3 DNA sequence: TGTGCCTGGAGTGTGGAGGGAGGAGGCCTGGACTATGGCTACACCTTC. Its translation: CAWSVEGGGLDYGYTF.

This rearrangement joins TRBV6-6 to TRBJ2-3, with 7 nucleotides matching TRBD1. Germline assignment: CDR1 MNHNY and CDR2 SVGAGI (reference sequence). The V gene end was trimmed by 5 bases and the J gene end by 2 bases; junction bases not matched to a gene: 7. CDR3 length equals 15 residues. The CDR3 region is CASSRRGLDTDTQYF. CDR3 DNA sequence: TGTGCCAGCAGTAGAAGGGGGCTGGACACAGATACGCAGTATTTT.

The chain links TRBV5-4 to TRBJ2-1; no clear D. V dropped 4 bases and J dropped 5 bases, with 13 bases sitting between them. This CDR3 has 14 amino acids. The germline gives CDR1 SGHNT, CDR2 YYREEE (reference sequence). This chain's CDR3 is CASSPDSYDNEQFF. The CDR3 DNA reads as TGTGCCAGCAGCCCCGACTCTTACGACAATGAGCAGTTCTTC.

The chain uses TRBV6-1 and TRBJ1-3; D is undetermined. The CDR3 sequence is 15 residues long. Trimming left V 1 base short and J 0 bases short, with 7 bases between. Germline CDR1 and CDR2: MNHNS and SASEGT. CDR3 region: CASSEGDISGNTIYF. The CDR3 DNA reads as TGTGCCAGCAGTGAAGGTGACATCTCTGGAAACACCATATATTTT.

V usage is TRBV9 and J usage is TRBJ2-1, with 10 bases matching TRBD2. The CDR3 consists of 18 residues. Unmatched junction bases numbered 10, after V lost 0 bases and J lost 4 bases. Germline CDR1 is SGDLS and CDR2 is YYNGEE. The CDR3 DNA reads TGTGCCAGCAGCGTAGTCGCAGCGGGAGGGCGAAGGTACAATGAGCAGTTCTTC. Protein sequence: CASSVVAAGGRRYNEQFF.

V is TRBV18 and J is TRBJ2-2; D unresolved. The CDR3 spans 15 residues. CDR1 is KGHSH, CDR2 LQKENI, per germline. V shed 2 bases and J shed 0 bases, with 7 bases lying between them. This CDR3 is CASSPFTSNTGELFF. CDR3 bases: TGTGCCAGCTCACCATTTACATCGAACACCGGGGAGCTGTTTTTT.

This clone occurred once. In nucleotides, the CDR3 is TGTGCCAGCAGGGACAGGGTGAACTCCAACTATGGCTACACCTTC. This encodes CASRDRVNSNYGYTF. The rearrangement joins TRBV2 to TRBJ1-2; TRBD1 aligns across 8 bases. V lost 6 bases and J lost 2; bases outside the gene matches: 8. The CDR3 has 15 residues. Germline-derived CDR1 and CDR2 are SNHLY and FYNNEI.

The chain has TRBV28 and TRBJ1-4; D is perhaps TRBD1 (5 bases). The V end was cut by 8 bases, the J end by 6 bases, with 13 bases between. The CDR3 totals 13 residues. Germline V gives CDR1 MDHEN, CDR2 SYDVKM. CDR3 sequence (DNA): TGTGCCAGCTCAAGGCAGGGTTATGAAAAACTGTTTTTT. Translating gives CASSRQGYEKLFF.

The J gene is TRBJ2-7, the V gene TRBV27; 7 positions match TRBD2. Germline V gene sequence: CDR1 MNHEY, CDR2 SMNVEV (reference sequence). This CDR3 comprises 15 residues. J was trimmed by 0 bases and V by 3 bases; bases with no gene match: 5. The CDR3 sequence: CASSLGRESSYEQYF. The CDR3 coding sequence is TGTGCCAGCAGTTTGGGGCGGGAGAGCTCCTACGAGCAGTACTTC.

The gene calls are TRBV24-1 and TRBJ2-3; no firm D call. This CDR3 has 14 amino acids. V was shortened by 3 bases and J by 6 bases, with 12 bases between the two germline ends. Germline CDR1 KGHDR, CDR2 SFDVKD. CDR3 DNA sequence: TGTGCCACCAGTGATCCTCTAGGTATTGATACGCAGTATTTT. It specifies CATSDPLGIDTQYF.

CDR3 coding DNA: TGTGCCAGTAGTATTTATGTAACTGTACCCGGGGAGCTGTTTTTT. Translating it yields CASSIYVTVPGELFF. J is TRBJ2-2 and V is TRBV19, with unresolved D. The V and J ends lost 3 bases and 6 bases respectively, with 14 bases between them. In germline, CDR1 is LNHDA, CDR2 SQIVND (reference sequence). This CDR3 is 15 amino acids long.

V and J are TRBV7-3 and TRBJ2-1; 7 bases are shared with TRBD2. The V gene's germline CDR1 is SGHTA and CDR2 FQGTGA. The CDR3 sequence is 15 residues long. With 1 base clipped from V and 3 bases from J, the junction kept 3 bases outside the gene matches. CDR3 sequence: CASSLMASGYNEQFF. Written as DNA, the CDR3 is TGTGCCAGCAGCTTAATGGCTAGCGGCTACAATGAGCAGTTCTTC.

The rearrangement joins TRBV7-8 to TRBJ1-1; D is perhaps TRBD1 (6 bases). Germline loops: CDR1 SGHVS, CDR2 FQNEAQ. Trimming shortened V by 2 bases and J by 4 bases, and 8 bases separated the two germline ends. The CDR3 is 13 amino acids. The CDR3 sequence: CASSLQGGTEAFF. Here the CDR3 DNA reads TGTGCCAGCAGCTTACAAGGGGGCACTGAAGCTTTCTTT.

The V gene is TRBV19, the J gene TRBJ2-5, with 15 bases aligning to TRBD2. V lost 6 bases to trimming and J lost 3 bases; unmatched junction nucleotides: 8. Per germline, CDR1 LNHDA and CDR2 SQIVND (reference sequence). The CDR3 loop spans 17 amino acids. In DNA form, the CDR3 reads TGTGCCAGTAGCCAGGGCGGGACTAGCGGGAGGAAAGAGACCCAGTACTTC. It is translated as CASSQGGTSGRKETQYF. Together with reference TRBV19 and TRBJ2-5, the CDR3 gives the full variable domain: DGGITQSPKYLFRKEGQNVTLSCEQNLNHDAMYWYRQDPGQGLRLIYYSQIVNDFQKGDIAEGYSVSREKKESFPLTVTSAQKNPTAFYLCASSQGGTSGRKETQYFGPGTRLLVL.

This chain uses TRBV28 with TRBJ2-5, with 9 bases identical to TRBD1. The CDR3 totals 15 residues. Trimming cost V 6 bases and J 5 bases; bases outside gene matches: 10. Germline CDR1 is MDHEN and CDR2 is SYDVKM. The CDR3 sequence: CASSPGQGPGETQYF. The CDR3 bases are TGTGCCAGCAGCCCCGGACAGGGGCCCGGCGAGACCCAGTACTTC.

The chain combines TRBV19 with TRBJ2-3, with TRBD2 as a possible D gene (5 bases). Per germline, CDR1 LNHDA and CDR2 SQIVND (reference sequence). Trimming took 5 bases from V and 6 from J, leaving 18 bases between them. The CDR3 spans 15 residues. The CDR3 DNA reads TGTGCCAGTAGTCCAGTCCGGTCGGGGTCCGATACGCAGTATTTT. This codes for CASSPVRSGSDTQYF.

This chain's CDR3 is CASSSGTGHTEAFF. CDR3 in DNA: TGTGCCAGCAGCTCCGGGACAGGGCACACTGAAGCTTTCTTT. The chain joins TRBV28 to TRBJ1-1, with TRBD1 matching 9 bases. Germline lookup yields CDR1 MDHEN and CDR2 SYDVKM. The CDR3 spans 14 residues. The V and J ends lost 6 bases and 3 bases, in that order; junction bases with no gene match: 5. The whole variable domain, remainder taken from reference TRBV28 and TRBJ1-1, is DVKVTQSSRYLVKRTGEKVFLECVQDMDHENMFWYRQDPGLGLRLIYFSYDVKMKEKGDIPEGYSVSREKKERFSLILESASTNQTSMYLCASSSGTGHTEAFFGQGTRLTVV.

This sequence joins TRBV5-1 and TRBJ1-2; 10 bases line up with TRBD1. CDR3 length: 16 amino acids. The V gene end was trimmed by 4 bases and the J gene end by 6 bases; junction bases not matched to a gene: 12. Germline CDR1 is SGHRS and CDR2 is YFSETQ. The CDR3 coding sequence is TGCGCCAGCAGCCAGGTACAGACAGGGGGCAGAGATGGCTACACCTTC. It codes for CASSQVQTGGRDGYTF.

The V and J genes are TRBV13 and TRBJ1-2, with 8 bases matching TRBD1. There are 16 residues in the CDR3. J was trimmed by 4 bases and V by 5 bases; bases with no gene match: 12. Per the germline V gene, CDR1 is PRHDT and CDR2 is FYEKMQ (reference sequence). The CDR3 loop is CASSITTGESVYGYTF. Here the CDR3 DNA reads TGTGCCAGCAGCATCACGACAGGGGAGTCGGTCTATGGCTACACCTTC.

The rearrangement links TRBV7-9 to TRBJ2-1; the match to TRBD2 covers 11 bases. This CDR3 is built from 16 residues. After removal of 1 base from V and 7 bases from J, the junction contained 6 bases not matched to a gene. The germline V gene encodes CDR1 SEHNR and CDR2 FQNEAQ (reference sequence). CDR3 region: CASSLDGTSGLNEQFF. Here the CDR3 DNA reads TGTGCCAGCAGCTTAGACGGGACTAGCGGCTTGAATGAGCAGTTCTTC.

The chain links TRBV30 to TRBJ1-2; 7 positions match TRBD1. The CDR3 runs 15 residues. With 3 bases clipped from V and 2 bases from J, the junction kept 9 bases outside the gene matches. Germline CDR1 is GTSNPN and CDR2 is SVGIG (reference sequence). The CDR3 bases are TGTGCCTGGAGCCTTCTCGGACAGGAGAACTATGGCTACACCTTC. This translates into CAWSLLGQENYGYTF.

The chain combines TRBV6-5 with TRBJ1-4; no definite D call. Trimming took 4 bases from V and 9 from J, leaving 9 bases between them. The CDR3 has 12 amino acids. Germline V CDR1 and CDR2: MNHEY, SVGAGI. The CDR3 DNA sequence: TGTGCCAGCAGTTTCTCGGGCCAAAAACTGTTTTTT. This encodes CASSFSGQKLFF.

V and J are TRBV5-5 and TRBJ1-5, with D unclear. Trimming took 0 bases from V and 1 from J, leaving 8 bases between them. Germline loops: CDR1 SGHKS, CDR2 YYEKEE (reference sequence). The CDR3 is 15 amino acids. CDR3 in DNA: TGTGCCAGCAGCTTGGGGTTTAGCAGCAATCAGCCCCAGCATTTT. Translated: CASSLGFSSNQPQHF.